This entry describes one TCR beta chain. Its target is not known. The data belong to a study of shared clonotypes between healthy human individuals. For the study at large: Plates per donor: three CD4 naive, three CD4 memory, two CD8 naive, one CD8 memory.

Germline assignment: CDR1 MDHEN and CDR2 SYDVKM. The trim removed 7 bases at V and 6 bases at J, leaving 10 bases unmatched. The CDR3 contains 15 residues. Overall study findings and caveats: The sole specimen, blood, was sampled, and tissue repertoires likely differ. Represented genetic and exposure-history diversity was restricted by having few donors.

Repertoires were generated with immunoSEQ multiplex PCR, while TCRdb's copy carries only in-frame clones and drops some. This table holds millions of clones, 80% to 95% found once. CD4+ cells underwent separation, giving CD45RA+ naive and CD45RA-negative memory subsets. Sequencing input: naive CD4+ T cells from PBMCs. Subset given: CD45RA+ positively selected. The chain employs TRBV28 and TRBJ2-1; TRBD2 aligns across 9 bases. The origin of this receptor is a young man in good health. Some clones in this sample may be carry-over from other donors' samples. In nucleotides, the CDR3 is TGTGCCAGCACCCCAGGGGAGACTAGCGGCAATGAGCAGTTCTTC. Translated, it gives CASTPGETSGNEQFF.